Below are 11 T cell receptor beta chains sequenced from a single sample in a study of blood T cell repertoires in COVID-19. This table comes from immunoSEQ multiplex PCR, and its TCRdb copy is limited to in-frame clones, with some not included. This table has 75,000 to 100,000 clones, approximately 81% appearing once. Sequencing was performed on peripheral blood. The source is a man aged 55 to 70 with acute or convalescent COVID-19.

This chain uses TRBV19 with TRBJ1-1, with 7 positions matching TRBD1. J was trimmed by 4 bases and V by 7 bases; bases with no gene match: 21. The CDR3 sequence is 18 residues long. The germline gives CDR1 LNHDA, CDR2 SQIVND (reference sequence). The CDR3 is CASNPIPGQRRIGTEAFF. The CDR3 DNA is TGTGCCAGTAATCCAATACCGGGACAGCGACGAATTGGCACTGAAGCTTTCTTT.

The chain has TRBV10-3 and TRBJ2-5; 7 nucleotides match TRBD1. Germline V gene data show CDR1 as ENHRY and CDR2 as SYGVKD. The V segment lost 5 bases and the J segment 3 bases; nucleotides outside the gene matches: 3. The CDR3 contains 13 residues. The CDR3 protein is CAISPRGKETQYF. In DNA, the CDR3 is TGTGCCATCAGTCCCAGGGGGAAAGAGACCCAGTACTTC.

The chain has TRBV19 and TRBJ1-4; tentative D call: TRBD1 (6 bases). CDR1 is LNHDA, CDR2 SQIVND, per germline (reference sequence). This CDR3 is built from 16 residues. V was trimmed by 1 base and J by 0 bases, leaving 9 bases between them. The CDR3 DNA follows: TGTGCCAGTAGTATAGGTCAGGGGACAACTAATGAAAAACTGTTTTTT. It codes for CASSIGQGTTNEKLFF.

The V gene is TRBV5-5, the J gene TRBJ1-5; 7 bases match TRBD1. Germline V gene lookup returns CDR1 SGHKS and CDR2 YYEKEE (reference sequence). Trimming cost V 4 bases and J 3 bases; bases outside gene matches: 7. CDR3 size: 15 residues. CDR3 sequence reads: CASSLDDRANQPQHF. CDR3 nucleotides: TGTGCCAGCAGCCTGGACGACAGGGCCAATCAGCCCCAGCATTTT.

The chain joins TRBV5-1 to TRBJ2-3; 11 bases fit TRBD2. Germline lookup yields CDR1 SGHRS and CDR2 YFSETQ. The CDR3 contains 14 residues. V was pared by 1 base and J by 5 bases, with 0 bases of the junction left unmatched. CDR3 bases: TGCGCCAGCAGCTTGACTAGCGGGAGAGATACGCAGTATTTT. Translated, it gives CASSLTSGRDTQYF.

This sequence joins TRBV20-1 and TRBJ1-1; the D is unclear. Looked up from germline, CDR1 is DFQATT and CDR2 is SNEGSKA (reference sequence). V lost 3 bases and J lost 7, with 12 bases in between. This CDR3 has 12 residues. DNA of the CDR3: TGCAGTGCTAGTTTAGGCGGGGTTGAAGCTTTCTTT. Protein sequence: CSASLGGVEAFF.

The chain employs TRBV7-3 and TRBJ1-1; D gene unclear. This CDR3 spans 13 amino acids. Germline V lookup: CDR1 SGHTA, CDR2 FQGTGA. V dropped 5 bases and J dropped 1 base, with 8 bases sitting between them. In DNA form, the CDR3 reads TGTGCCAGCAGCCCTAGGCGGAACACTGAAGCTTTCTTT. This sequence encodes CASSPRRNTEAFF.

The CDR3 loop reads CATSVVSGRRSGTDTQYF. CDR3 nucleotides: TGTGCCACCAGTGTTGTTAGCGGGAGACGGTCCGGCACAGATACGCAGTATTTT. This chain joins TRBV24-1 and TRBJ2-3; TRBD2 matches at 9 bases. Per germline, CDR1 KGHDR and CDR2 SFDVKD. The CDR3 is made up of 18 amino acids. V trimming: 5 bases; J trimming: 1 base; junction bases outside the gene matches: 12.

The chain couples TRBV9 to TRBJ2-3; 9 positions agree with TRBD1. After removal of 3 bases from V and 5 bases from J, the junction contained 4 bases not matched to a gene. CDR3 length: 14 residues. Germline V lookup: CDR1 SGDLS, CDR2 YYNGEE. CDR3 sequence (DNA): TGTGCCAGCAGCGCGGGACAGGGACGAGATACGCAGTATTTT. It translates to CASSAGQGRDTQYF.

The CDR3 bases are TGTGCCAGCAGTTACTCGTTGGGGGCCCATAATTCACCCCTCCACTTT. Protein sequence: CASSYSLGAHNSPLHF. The V call is TRBV6-5, the J call TRBJ1-6; maybe TRBD1 (6 bases). The CDR3 consists of 16 residues. The V end was cut by 0 bases, the J end by 5 bases, with 11 bases between. Germline CDR1 MNHEY, CDR2 SVGAGI.

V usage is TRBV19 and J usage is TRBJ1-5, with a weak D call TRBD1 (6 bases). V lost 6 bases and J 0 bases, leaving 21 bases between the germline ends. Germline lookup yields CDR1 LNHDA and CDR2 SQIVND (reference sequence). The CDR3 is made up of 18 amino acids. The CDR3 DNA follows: TGTGCCAGTAGCGGGACGGGACAATTGCTTTATAGCAATCAGCCCCAGCATTTT. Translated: CASSGTGQLLYSNQPQHF.